These 2 T cell receptor beta chains share one sample of origin, sequenced in a study of naive and memory T cell subsets. Both TRBC1 and TRBC2 were covered by a beta constant-region primer of two equimolar oligonucleotides. In TCRdb, the UMI-ligation and nested PCR reads were re-called with MiXCR into one record per CDR3 protein. Among around 29,000 distinct CDR3 sequences listed, over 8.5% were seen once. Specimen: effector memory CD4+ T cells from blood. The subset was: effector memory, CD45RA- CD27-. The receptors were gathered from a human donor in good health.

The J gene is TRBJ2-3, the V gene TRBV6-6; D might be TRBD2 (6 bases). Per germline, CDR1 MNHNY and CDR2 SVGAGI (reference sequence). V was trimmed by 2 bases and J by 1 base, leaving 13 bases between them. This CDR3 has 16 residues. CDR3 amino acids: CASSYGFWGGTDTQYF. The CDR3 DNA sequence: TGTGCCAGCAGTTACGGTTTCTGGGGGGGCACAGATACGCAGTATTTT.

By share, this clonotype counts as medium-sized. The chain couples TRBV20-1 to TRBJ1-5; D remains unclear. CDR1 is DFQATT, CDR2 SNEGSKA, per germline (reference sequence). The CDR3 has 14 residues. Trimming cost V 2 bases and J 3 bases, with 11 bases left between them. The DNA for the CDR3 is TGCAGTGCTAGATTCCCTTTGTCCAATCAGCCCCAGCATTTT. It translates to CSARFPLSNQPQHF.